Following are 9 T cell receptor beta chains from one sample sequenced in a study of STAT5B mutations in CD4+ large granular lymphocyte leukemia (dated 2022 in TCRdb). Library construction relied on the immunoSEQ multiplex PCR assay. TCRdb carries this immuneACCESS record with in-frame sequences only. Its versions omit some clonotypes, under half of them owing to an unresolved V gene in the studies checked, with the rest unexplained. For this sample the table gives roughly 23,000 clones, of which roughly 87% were detected only once. 8.6% of the sample is held by the ten biggest clonotypes. The source material was CD4+ T cells from blood buffy coats. The receptors come from a human donor in good health.

V gene TRBV6-5 combines with J gene TRBJ1-2; TRBD1 might be the D (6 bases). The ends were cut back, 0 bases at V and 4 bases at J, with 12 bases in the middle. This CDR3 contains 15 residues. Germline CDR1 MNHEY, CDR2 SVGAGI. CDR3 sequence: CASSYSPRQAYGYTF. DNA for the CDR3: TGTGCCAGCAGTTACTCCCCCCGACAGGCCTATGGCTACACCTTC.

The chain combines TRBV4-1 with TRBJ1-1, with 8 bases fitting TRBD1. The junction had 11 bases not matched to a gene; V was cut back by 1 base and J by 4 bases. This CDR3 region has 17 residues. The germline V gene encodes CDR1 MGHRA and CDR2 YSYEKL. CDR3 coding DNA: TGCGCCAGCAGCCAAGGGTCAGGGGGCCGGGTAGGCACTGAAGCTTTCTTT. Protein sequence: CASSQGSGGRVGTEAFF.

Details on this clone: An end of the junction does not agree with germline; a read error may underlie this. The chain joins TRBV11-2 to TRBJ2-3; TRBD2 matches at 11 bases. Looked up from germline, CDR1 is SGHAT and CDR2 is FQNNGV. CDR3 length: 16 amino acids. The CDR3 DNA sequence: TGTGCCAGCAGCTTAGTTGGACTAGCGGGCACAGTTACGCAGTATTTT. It is translated as CASSLVGLAGTVTQYF. Supplemented by reference TRBV11-2 and TRBJ2-3, the full variable domain reads EAGVAQSPRYKIIEKRQSVAFWCNPISGHATLYWYQQILGQGPKLLIQFQNNGVVDDSQLPKDRFSAERLKGVDSTLKIQPAKLEDSAVYLCASSLVGLAGTVTQYFGPGTRLTVL.

The V gene is TRBV7-2, the J gene TRBJ2-7, with 7 bases identical to TRBD1. Trimming took 5 bases from V and 6 from J; bases not matched to a gene: 16. Germline V gene sequence: CDR1 SGHTA, CDR2 FQGNSA. The CDR3 contains 16 residues. The CDR3 DNA follows: TGTGCCAGCAGCCCACGACAGGGCCCTAGCAGAGGCGAGCAGTACTTC. This translates into CASSPRQGPSRGEQYF. Looking up the rest from reference TRBV7-2 and TRBJ2-7 gives the full variable domain: GAGVSQSPSNKVTEKGKDVELRCDPISGHTALYWYRQSLGQGLEFLIYFQGNSAPDKSGLPSDRFSAERTGGSVSTLTIQRTQQEDSAVYLCASSPRQGPSRGEQYFGPGTRLTVT.

The chain recombines TRBV6-4 with TRBJ2-1, with D unresolved. The CDR3 extends over 13 amino acids. With 2 bases removed from V and 3 bases from J, the gap between germline ends came to 5 bases. Germline CDR1 and CDR2: MRHNA and SNTAGT. This CDR3 reads CASSDGDYNEQFF. Here the CDR3 DNA reads TGTGCCAGCAGTGACGGGGACTACAATGAGCAGTTCTTC.

The chain couples TRBV10-1 to TRBJ2-7; TRBD2 is a possible D gene (5 bases). Germline V lookup: CDR1 WNHNN, CDR2 SYGVQD (reference sequence). This CDR3 is 15 amino acids long. Trimming stripped 8 bases from V and 5 bases from J, with 22 bases between. The CDR3 is CASEHPSPLWNEQYF. The DNA of the CDR3 is TGCGCCAGCGAGCATCCTAGCCCACTCTGGAACGAGCAGTACTTC.

The chain uses TRBV27 and TRBJ1-6, with TRBD1 as a possible D gene (6 bases). CDR3 length equals 15 residues. V gave up 5 bases and J gave up 7 bases, with 15 bases separating them. The germline V gene encodes CDR1 MNHEY and CDR2 SMNVEV (reference sequence). The CDR3: CASSVGGLGNSPLHF. The DNA of the CDR3 is TGTGCCAGCAGTGTAGGGGGACTCGGCAATTCACCCCTCCACTTT.

CDR3 in amino acids: CASTLASGRPSNTQYF. The CDR3 DNA follows: TGTGCCAGCACACTGGCTTCGGGGCGCCCCTCGAATACGCAGTATTTT. This chain connects TRBV5-6 to TRBJ2-3, with D perhaps matching TRBD1 or TRBD2 (5 bases each). The CDR3 covers 16 residues. Trimming took off 6 bases at V and 7 bases at J, with 24 bases between the two ends. Germline V gene sequence: CDR1 SGHDT, CDR2 YYEEEE.

The chain employs TRBV5-4 and TRBJ2-5; D possibly uses TRBD1 or TRBD2 (7 bases each). Germline CDR1 and CDR2: SGHNT and YYREEE (reference sequence). The CDR3 contains 16 residues. V was shortened by 4 bases and J by 2 bases, with 18 bases between the two germline ends. CDR3 loop: CASSLRSGGGQETQYF. The DNA for the CDR3 is TGTGCCAGCAGCCTCCGTTCAGGGGGGGGTCAAGAGACCCAGTACTTC.